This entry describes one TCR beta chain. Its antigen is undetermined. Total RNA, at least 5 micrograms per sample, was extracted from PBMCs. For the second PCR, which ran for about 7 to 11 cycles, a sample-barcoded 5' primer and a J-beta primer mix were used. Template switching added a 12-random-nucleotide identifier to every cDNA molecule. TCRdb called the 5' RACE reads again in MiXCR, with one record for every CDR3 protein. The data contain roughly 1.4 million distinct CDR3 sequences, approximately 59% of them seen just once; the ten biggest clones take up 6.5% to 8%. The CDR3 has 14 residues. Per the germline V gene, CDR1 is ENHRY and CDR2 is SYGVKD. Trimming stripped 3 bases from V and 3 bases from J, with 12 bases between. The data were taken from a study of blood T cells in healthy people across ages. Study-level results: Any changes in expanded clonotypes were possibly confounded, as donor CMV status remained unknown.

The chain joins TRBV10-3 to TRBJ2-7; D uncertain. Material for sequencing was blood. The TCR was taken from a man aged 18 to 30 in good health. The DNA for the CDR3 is TGTGCCATCAGTGACAGTAGTCTCCACTACGAGCAGTACTTC. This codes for CAISDSSLHYEQYF.